Sequencing of this T cell receptor (beta chain) was carried out in a study of T-cell reconstitution after alpha-beta-depleted transplantation in children. CDR3 size: 17 residues. The germline CDR1 and CDR2 sequences are SGHTA and FQGTGA. Trimming removed 0 bases from V and 6 bases from J; junction bases left unmatched: 11. For TCRbeta, the library was prepared with unique molecular identifiers. Via MiXCR, TCRdb re-called the PCR reads, giving one row per CDR3 protein. This repertoire shows about 980,000 distinct CDR3 sequences, about 29% found once; its top ten account for roughly 27%. The origin of this receptor is a boy under two years old who had a stem cell transplant for SCID, so the T cells may come from the graft donor. The sequencing here drew on PBMCs, mostly from graft donor cells, taken 360 days after TCRalphabeta/CD19-depleted stem cell transplant. The rearrangement links TRBV7-3 to TRBJ2-1, with 7 bases fitting TRBD1. The CDR3: CASSLTATGIRSNEQFF. The CDR3 DNA sequence: TGTGCCAGCAGCTTAACAGCGACAGGGATTAGGTCCAATGAGCAGTTCTTC. Full variable domain (outside the CDR3, taken from reference TRBV7-3 and TRBJ2-1): GAGVSQTPSNKVTEKGKYVELRCDPISGHTALYWYRQSLGQGPEFLIYFQGTGAADDSGLPNDRFFAVRPEGSVSTLKIQRTERGDSAVYLCASSLTATGIRSNEQFFGPGTRLTVL.